The entry that follows covers one TCR beta chain sequence. Its antigen is unidentified. V lost 8 bases, J lost 6 bases, and 13 bases lay in between. In germline, CDR1 is SQVTM, CDR2 ANQGSEA. CDR3 length equals 11 residues. This sample is part of a study of OX40 agonist ivuxolimab in advanced cancers. The wider study: Subjects had a mean age of around 60 years, with a range of 23 to 79; approximately 83% were male.

Profiling relied on immunoSEQ multiplex PCR, and the TCRdb table lists in-frame clones only, not all of them. The sample yields roughly 57,000 clones, approximately 75% seen once. Regarding the study as a whole: Among some nonresponders, normalized T-cell clonal expansion was also low. At 0.1 to 3.0 mg/kg, clonal expansion of CD4+ and CD8+ blood T cells had occurred by week 6. Still undetermined is the antigen specificity of the expanded peripheral T cells.

The rearrangement uses TRBV29-1 and TRBJ1-1, with D possibly being TRBD1 (5 bases). The origin of this receptor is an adult with an advanced solid tumor such as melanoma, head and neck, liver or kidney cancer. The input for sequencing was CD4+ or CD8+ T cells sorted from blood, taken in a trial of the OX40 agonist ivuxolimab. The CDR3 loop is CSTVVGAEAFF. CDR3 nucleotide sequence: TGCAGCACGGTTGTGGGGGCTGAAGCTTTCTTT.